The clone carrying this T cell receptor (beta chain) showed up just once. Its antigen is not identified. Germline-derived CDR1 and CDR2 are KGHSH and LQKENI. V shed 3 bases, J shed 2 bases, and the junction held 8 bases outside the gene matches. This CDR3 contains 17 residues. The protocol was immunoSEQ multiplex PCR, while the TCRdb copy is restricted to in-frame clones and leaves out a portion. The sample records 60,000 to 80,000 clones, 92% being singletons. The sample is drawn from a study of OX40 agonist ivuxolimab in advanced cancers. Study in general: At doses from 0.01 to 10 mg/kg, patients were given intravenous ivuxolimab every 2 weeks. The eligibility criteria allowed prior anti-PD-1, anti-PD-L1 or anti-CTLA-4 therapy, and around 40% had some.

The study, taken as a whole, reports: Not determined was the antigen specificity of the expanded peripheral T cells. On average, CD8+ T cells showed a greater number of expanded clones than CD4+.

The specimen comprised CD4+ or CD8+ T cells sorted from blood, sampled in a trial of the OX40 agonist ivuxolimab. The genes are TRBV18 and TRBJ2-5; 11 nucleotides line up with TRBD2. This TCR came from an adult with an advanced solid tumor such as melanoma, head and neck, liver or kidney cancer. The CDR3 DNA is TGTGCCAGCTCACCTCTAGCCTTAGCGGGAGGGCAAGAGACCCAGTACTTC. It encodes CASSPLALAGGQETQYF.